This T cell receptor beta chain originates from a study of blood T cell repertoires in COVID-19. Germline CDR1 reads LNHDA; CDR2 reads SQIVND (reference sequence). Trimming removed 3 bases at V and 5 bases at J, with 8 bases between. The CDR3 is 13 amino acids. Residents of around 24 US areas, aged about 18 to 95 years, made up the participants. Participant reports of clinical history set cohort assignment. Among Cohort 3 donors, those recovered had two negative PCRs, clearance, or symptom resolution. Assay used: immunoSEQ multiplex PCR; TCRdb lists only in-frame clones, some missing. The sample shows about 250,000 clones, roughly 89% of them seen only once.

The TCR was taken from a man between 40 and 49 years old who had recovered from COVID-19. This chain uses TRBV19 with TRBJ2-1; D remains ambiguous. What was sequenced was PBMCs or T cells enriched from blood (not recorded which). CDR3 protein: CASSITRNNEQFF. For the CDR3, the DNA is TGTGCCAGTAGTATCACTCGCAACAATGAGCAGTTCTTC.